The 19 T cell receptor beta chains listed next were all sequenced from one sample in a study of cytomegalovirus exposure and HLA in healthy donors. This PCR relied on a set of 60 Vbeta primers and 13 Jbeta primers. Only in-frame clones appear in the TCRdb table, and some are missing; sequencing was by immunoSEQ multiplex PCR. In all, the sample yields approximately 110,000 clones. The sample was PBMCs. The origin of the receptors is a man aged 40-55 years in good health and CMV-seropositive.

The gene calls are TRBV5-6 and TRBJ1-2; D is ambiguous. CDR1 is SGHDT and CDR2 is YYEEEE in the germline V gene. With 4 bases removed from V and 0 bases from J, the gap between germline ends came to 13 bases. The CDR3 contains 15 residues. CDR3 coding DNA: TGTGCCAGCAGCCCTGGTACGGTTGCTAACTATGGCTACACCTTC. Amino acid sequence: CASSPGTVANYGYTF.

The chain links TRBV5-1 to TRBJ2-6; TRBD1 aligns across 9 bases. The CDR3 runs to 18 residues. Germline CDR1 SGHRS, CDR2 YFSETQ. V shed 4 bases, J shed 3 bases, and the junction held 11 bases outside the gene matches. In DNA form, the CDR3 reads TGCGCCAGCAGCCGCGTCCGGGACAGGGCCTTTGGGGCCAACGTCCTGACTTTC. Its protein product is CASSRVRDRAFGANVLTF.

The CDR3 region is CASSLGRDTYFGYTF. The CDR3 region has the DNA TGTGCCAGCAGCCTAGGCCGGGACACCTATTTTGGCTACACCTTC. J is TRBJ1-2 and V is TRBV7-9, with a weak D call TRBD1 (6 bases). V was pared by 5 bases and J by 7 bases, with 20 bases between. Germline values: CDR1 SEHNR, CDR2 FQNEAQ (reference sequence). The CDR3 runs to 15 residues.

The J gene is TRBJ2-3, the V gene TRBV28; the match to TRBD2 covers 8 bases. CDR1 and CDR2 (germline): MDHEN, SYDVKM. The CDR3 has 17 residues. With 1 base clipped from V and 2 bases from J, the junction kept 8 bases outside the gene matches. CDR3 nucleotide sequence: TGTGCCAGCAGTTTATCGCAGCGGGAGACCCCCACAGATACGCAGTATTTT. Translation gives CASSLSQRETPTDTQYF. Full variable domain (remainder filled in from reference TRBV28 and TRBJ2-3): DVKVTQSSRYLVKRTGEKVFLECVQDMDHENMFWYRQDPGLGLRLIYFSYDVKMKEKGDIPEGYSVSREKKERFSLILESASTNQTSMYLCASSLSQRETPTDTQYFGPGTRLTVL.

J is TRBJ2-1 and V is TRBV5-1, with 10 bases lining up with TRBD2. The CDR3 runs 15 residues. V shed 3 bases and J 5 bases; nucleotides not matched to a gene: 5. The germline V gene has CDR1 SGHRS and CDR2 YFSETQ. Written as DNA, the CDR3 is TGCGCCAGCAGCTATAGCGGGAGGACTCACAATGAGCAGTTCTTC. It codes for CASSYSGRTHNEQFF.

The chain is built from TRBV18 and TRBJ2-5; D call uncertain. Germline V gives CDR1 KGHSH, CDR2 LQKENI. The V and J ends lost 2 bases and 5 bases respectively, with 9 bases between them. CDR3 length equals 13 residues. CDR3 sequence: CASSPAQKETQYF. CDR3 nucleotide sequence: TGTGCCAGCTCACCAGCTCAGAAGGAGACCCAGTACTTC.

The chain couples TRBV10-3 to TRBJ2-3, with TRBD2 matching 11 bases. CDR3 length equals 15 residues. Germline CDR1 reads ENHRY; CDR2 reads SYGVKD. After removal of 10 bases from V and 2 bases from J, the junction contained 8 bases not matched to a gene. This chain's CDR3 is CATVSGRGATDTQYF. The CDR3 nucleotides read TGTGCCACCGTTAGCGGGAGGGGGGCCACAGATACGCAGTATTTT.

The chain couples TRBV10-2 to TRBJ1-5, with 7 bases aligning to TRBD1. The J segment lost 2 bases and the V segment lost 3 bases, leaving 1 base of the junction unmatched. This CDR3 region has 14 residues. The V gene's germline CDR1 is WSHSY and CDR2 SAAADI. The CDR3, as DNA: TGCGCCAGCAGTGATCAGGGGGGCAATCAGCCCCAGCATTTT. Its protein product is CASSDQGGNQPQHF.

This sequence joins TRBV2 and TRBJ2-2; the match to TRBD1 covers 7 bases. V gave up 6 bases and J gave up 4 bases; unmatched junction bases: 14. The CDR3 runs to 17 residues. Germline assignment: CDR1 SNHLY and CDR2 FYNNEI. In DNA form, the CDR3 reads TGTGCCAGCAGGGACCGACAGGGCCCGCGAGGCACCGGGGAGCTGTTTTTT. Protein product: CASRDRQGPRGTGELFF.

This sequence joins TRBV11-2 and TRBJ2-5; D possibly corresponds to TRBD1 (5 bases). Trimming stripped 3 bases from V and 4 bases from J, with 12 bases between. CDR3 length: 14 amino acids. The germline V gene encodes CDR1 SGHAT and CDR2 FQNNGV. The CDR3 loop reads CASSLPSGLETQYF. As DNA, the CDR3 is TGTGCCAGCAGCTTGCCGTCAGGGTTAGAGACCCAGTACTTC.

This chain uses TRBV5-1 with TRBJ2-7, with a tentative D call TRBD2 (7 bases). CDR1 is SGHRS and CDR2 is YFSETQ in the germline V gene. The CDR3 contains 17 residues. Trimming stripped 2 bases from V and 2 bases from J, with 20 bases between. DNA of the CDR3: TGCGCCAGCAGCTTTTTTGAACGGGGGGCCTGGGCCTACGAGCAGTACTTC. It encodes CASSFFERGAWAYEQYF.

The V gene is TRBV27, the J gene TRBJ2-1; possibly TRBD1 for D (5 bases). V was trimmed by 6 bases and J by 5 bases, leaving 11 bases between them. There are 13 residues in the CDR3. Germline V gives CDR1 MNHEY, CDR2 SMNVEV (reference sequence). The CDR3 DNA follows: TGTGCCAGCAGGGCAGGGCCCCACAATGAGCAGTTCTTC. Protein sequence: CASRAGPHNEQFF.

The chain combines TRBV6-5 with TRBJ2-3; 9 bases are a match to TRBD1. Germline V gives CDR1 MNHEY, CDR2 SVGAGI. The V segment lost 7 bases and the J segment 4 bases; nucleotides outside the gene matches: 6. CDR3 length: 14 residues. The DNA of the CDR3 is TGTGCCAGCAAACGGGACAGGGCGGCAGATACGCAGTATTTT. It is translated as CASKRDRAADTQYF.

CDR3 DNA sequence: TGCGCCAGCAGCCAGGACAGTATTGGTAATGAGCAGTTCTTC. This translates into CASSQDSIGNEQFF. This chain uses TRBV5-1 with TRBJ2-1; possibly TRBD1 for D (6 bases). This CDR3 is 14 amino acids long. The germline CDR1 and CDR2 sequences are SGHRS and YFSETQ. Trimming stripped 4 bases from V and 7 bases from J, with 15 bases between.

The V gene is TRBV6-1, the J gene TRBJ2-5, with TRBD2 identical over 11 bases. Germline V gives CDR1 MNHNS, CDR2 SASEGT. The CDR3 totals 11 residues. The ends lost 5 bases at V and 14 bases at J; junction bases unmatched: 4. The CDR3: CASSLTSGSYF. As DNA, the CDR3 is TGTGCCAGCAGTCTAACTAGCGGGAGCTACTTC.

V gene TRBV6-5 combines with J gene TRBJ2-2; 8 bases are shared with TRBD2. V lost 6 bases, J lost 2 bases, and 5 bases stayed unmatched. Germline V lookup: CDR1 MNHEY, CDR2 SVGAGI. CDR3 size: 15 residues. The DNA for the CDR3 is TGTGCCAGCAGGAGACTAGCGACCAACACCGGGGAGCTGTTTTTT. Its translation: CASRRLATNTGELFF.

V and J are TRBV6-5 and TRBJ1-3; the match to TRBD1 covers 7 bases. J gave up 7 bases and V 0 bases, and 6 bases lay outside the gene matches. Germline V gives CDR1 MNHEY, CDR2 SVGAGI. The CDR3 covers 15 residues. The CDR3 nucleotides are TGTGCCAGCAGTTACTCACCGGGACAGACTAACACCATATATTTT. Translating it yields CASSYSPGQTNTIYF.

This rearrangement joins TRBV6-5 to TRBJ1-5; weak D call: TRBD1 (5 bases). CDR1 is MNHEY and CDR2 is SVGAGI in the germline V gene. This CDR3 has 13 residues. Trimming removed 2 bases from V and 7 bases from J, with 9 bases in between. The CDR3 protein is CASSYVAGQPQHF. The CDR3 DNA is TGTGCCAGCAGTTACGTGGCAGGGCAGCCCCAGCATTTT.

The CDR3 nucleotides read TGTGCCAGCAGCTCCAGACAGTTCACCGGGGAGCTGTTTTTT. Translation: CASSSRQFTGELFF. This chain links TRBV7-6 with TRBJ2-2; weak D call: TRBD1 (5 bases). V lost 4 bases to trimming and J lost 4 bases, with 10 bases between them. Per the germline V gene, CDR1 is SGHVS and CDR2 is FNYEAQ. The CDR3 is made up of 14 amino acids.